The T cell receptor (beta chain) under discussion was sequenced for a study of cytomegalovirus exposure and HLA in healthy donors. Study results and caveats: Later genetic work tied a missense DCLRE1C variant to beta-chain V and J trimming. Later analysis revealed greater clonal expansion in HLA-associated TCR beta chains than in equally common others. Rarity characterized most TCR sequences, yet some public TCRs appeared in many donors. The HLA-A and HLA-B alleles of most subjects were reportedly predicted accurately from TCR beta sequences.

Concerning this clone: The target antigen is unknown.

The PCR ran on 60 Vbeta and 13 Jbeta primers. Clones were read by immunoSEQ multiplex PCR, and TCRdb kept only the in-frame ones, dropping some. The data contain roughly 140,000 clones, around 80% of them seen just once; the ten biggest clones take up 1.2%. The CDR3 extends over 13 amino acids. The germline V gene has CDR1 ENHRY and CDR2 SYGVKD. V dropped 6 bases and J dropped 5; count of bases not matched to a gene: 6. Sample: PBMCs. The clonotype was recovered from a female donor in good health and CMV-seronegative. The chain recombines TRBV10-3 with TRBJ2-7, with 8 bases fitting TRBD2. CDR3 in DNA: TGTGCCATCAGCCCGGGACTAGTCGACGAGCAGTACTTC. Protein: CAISPGLVDEQYF.